This T cell receptor (beta chain) was captured in a study of tumor-infiltrating lymphocytes in primary liver carcinoma. The overall study: The neoplasms were of stage T1-T3 N0M0, with dimensions of about 4.2 to 10 cm across. Whole-study findings and limits: There were only about 7.5-25% of top clones found in all five tumor regions. Relative to blood, tumors carried a significantly larger fraction of the repertoire in their top 250 clones (p = 0.039).

Reverse transcription of 450 to 500 ng total RNA with a constant-region primer produced TCR beta cDNA. Nested multiplex PCR, run for three rounds with slightly modified ARM-PCR, yielded TCR beta libraries. TRBV1-TRBV30 forward and Cbeta reverse primers drove the first two approximately 10-cycle rounds. TCRdb fed the multiplex PCR reads into MiXCR, producing one record per CDR3 protein. The sample includes approximately 110,000 distinct CDR3 sequences, 50% to 70% seen only once; the top ten take approximately 10%. The CDR3 covers 17 residues. Trimming pared 5 bases from V and 0 bases from J, leaving 20 bases between. In germline, CDR1 is MDHEN, CDR2 SYDVKM. A remark on this clonotype: Its antigen is currently unknown.

From unsorted bulk tissue weighing roughly 17-31 mg, DNA and RNA were co-extracted. This chain uses TRBV28 with TRBJ2-7; weak D call: TRBD1 (6 bases). Sequencing was done on a sample of liver tumor tissue from sampling region 1. Subset described: tumor region T1, superior pole. The sequence derives from a woman in her fifties or sixties with primary liver carcinoma and hepatitis B virus infection. The CDR3 DNA reads TGTGCCAGCAGTATGGGGCCCGGACAGTCTTCCTCCTACGAGCAGTACTTC. Amino acids: CASSMGPGQSSSYEQYF. The whole variable domain, filled in from reference TRBV28 and TRBJ2-7, reads DVKVTQSSRYLVKRTGEKVFLECVQDMDHENMFWYRQDPGLGLRLIYFSYDVKMKEKGDIPEGYSVSREKKERFSLILESASTNQTSMYLCASSMGPGQSSSYEQYFGPGTRLTVT.